This TCR beta chain was documented in a study of graft-versus-host responses after intestinal transplantation. About this clone itself: Its specificity is unknown.

Sequencing was performed with immunoSEQ multiplex PCR; in TCRdb, only in-frame clones are kept and a portion is missing. Seen here are under 85,000 clones, about 94% observed once, and the top ten hold about 0.56%. Germline CDR1 is WSHSY and CDR2 is SAAADI. V lost 6 bases to trimming and J lost 0 bases, with 9 bases between them. There are 14 residues in the CDR3. The TCR sequence derives from a human donor who received an intestinal transplant. This chain connects TRBV10-2 to TRBJ2-1; D could derive from TRBD1 or TRBD2 (5 bases each). Here the sequenced sample was unstimulated CD8+ T cells sorted from spleen or lymph node cells, taken before intestinal transplant. The CDR3 region is CASRDGGSYNEQFF. The CDR3 bases are TGCGCCAGCAGGGATGGGGGCTCCTACAATGAGCAGTTCTTC.